The 8 T cell receptor beta chains below all came from one sample that was sequenced in a study of cytomegalovirus exposure and HLA in healthy donors. The PCR contained 60 Vbeta and 13 Jbeta primers. The data were produced by immunoSEQ multiplex PCR, yet TCRdb's version contains in-frame clones alone and is incomplete. The sample has around 150,000 clones; roughly 64% are singletons. The sequenced sample consisted of PBMCs. The receptors were sampled from a woman aged 25 to 45 in good health and CMV-seropositive.

The V and J genes are TRBV18 and TRBJ1-1; 7 bases match TRBD1. The CDR3 is 11 amino acids. Germline V CDR1 and CDR2: KGHSH, LQKENI. The V segment lost 5 bases and the J segment 8 bases; nucleotides outside the gene matches: 2. For the CDR3, the DNA is TGTGCCAGCTCAGGGACAGCAGAAGCTTTCTTT. Amino acid sequence: CASSGTAEAFF.

The table lists this clone with a few counts. The chain employs TRBV7-8 and TRBJ2-7; D gene ambiguous. Trimming cost V 2 bases and J 4 bases, with 3 bases left between them. The length of the CDR3 is 11 residues. Per germline, CDR1 SGHVS and CDR2 FQNEAQ. CDR3 sequence: CASSLSYEQYF. Written as DNA, the CDR3 is TGTGCCAGCAGCTTATCATACGAGCAGTACTTC.

The chain is built from TRBV19 and TRBJ2-7; TRBD1 aligns across 8 bases. The ends lost 5 bases at V and 5 bases at J; junction bases unmatched: 11. The CDR3 runs to 15 residues. The V gene's germline CDR1 is LNHDA and CDR2 SQIVND (reference sequence). DNA for the CDR3: TGTGCCAGTAGTCTGACAGGGGCCTTAGTTGACGAGCAGTACTTC. Residues: CASSLTGALVDEQYF. The variable domain in full, completed from reference TRBV19 and TRBJ2-7, reads DGGITQSPKYLFRKEGQNVTLSCEQNLNHDAMYWYRQDPGQGLRLIYYSQIVNDFQKGDIAEGYSVSREKKESFPLTVTSAQKNPTAFYLCASSLTGALVDEQYFGPGTRLTVT.

The sample holds a few counts of this clone. Other DNA sequences from this sample encode an identical CDR3 as well. The CDR3 bases are TGCGCCAGCAGCTTAGGACAGGGGGCAACTAATGAAAAACTGTTTTTT. This sequence encodes CASSLGQGATNEKLFF. This chain joins TRBV5-1 and TRBJ1-4, with 10 bases that match TRBD1. V was pared by 2 bases and J by 0 bases, with 1 base of the junction left unmatched. The CDR3 has 16 amino acids. Germline V gene lookup returns CDR1 SGHRS and CDR2 YFSETQ. The full variable domain, rest sourced from reference TRBV5-1 and TRBJ1-4, is KAGVTQTPRYLIKTRGQQVTLSCSPISGHRSVSWYQQTPGQGLQFLFEYFSETQRNKGNFPGRFSGRQFSNSRSEMNVSTLELGDSALYLCASSLGQGATNEKLFFGSGTQLSVL.

V usage is TRBV27 and J usage is TRBJ1-1; 10 nucleotides line up with TRBD1. With 1 base clipped from V and 7 bases from J, the junction kept 6 bases outside the gene matches. The length of the CDR3 is 15 residues. Germline CDR1 MNHEY, CDR2 SMNVEV (reference sequence). The CDR3 spells CASSLFGQGEGEAFF. The CDR3 region has the DNA TGTGCCAGCAGTTTATTTGGACAGGGGGAGGGTGAAGCTTTCTTT.

The chain has TRBV6-5 and TRBJ1-5; 8 bases are a match to TRBD1. With V trimmed by 6 bases and J by 4 bases, 8 bases remained unmatched. Germline assignment: CDR1 MNHEY and CDR2 SVGAGI. This CDR3 contains 15 residues. The CDR3 loop is CASRKGTGLNQPQHF. The DNA for the CDR3 is TGTGCCAGCAGGAAGGGGACAGGACTGAATCAGCCCCAGCATTTT.

V and J are TRBV9 and TRBJ2-6, with no clear D. This CDR3 contains 11 residues. The germline V gene has CDR1 SGDLS and CDR2 YYNGEE. Trimming took off 1 base at V and 10 bases at J, with 3 bases between the two ends. The CDR3 DNA reads TGTGCCAGCAGCGTACAGAACGTCCTGACTTTC. Its translation: CASSVQNVLTF.

This clone was recorded a few times. The DNA of the CDR3 is TGTGCCAGCAGCGATCCCCGGCCTAGCGGGCCTATCGAAGAGACCCAGTACTTC. This sequence encodes CASSDPRPSGPIEETQYF. The chain joins TRBV2 to TRBJ2-5, with 8 positions matching TRBD2. The CDR3 consists of 18 residues. Germline assignment: CDR1 SNHLY and CDR2 FYNNEI. The junction had 18 bases not matched to a gene; V was cut back by 6 bases and J by 3 bases.